A single sample gave rise to the 27 T cell receptor beta chains below, sequenced in a study of cytomegalovirus exposure and HLA in healthy donors. In the PCR, 60 Vbeta and 13 Jbeta primers were used. The assay was immunoSEQ multiplex PCR, and TCRdb's table has in-frame clones only and misses some. The data show 35,000 to 50,000 clones, with 51% seen just once and 5% to 6.5% held by the top ten. Sequencing was performed on PBMCs. The receptors derive from a man aged 60 to 69 in good health and CMV-seronegative.

This clone was observed a handful of times. J is TRBJ2-1 and V is TRBV7-8; D unresolved. The CDR3 is 13 amino acids. Germline loops: CDR1 SGHVS, CDR2 FQNEAQ. Trimming removed 2 bases from V and 9 bases from J, with 11 bases in between. CDR3 DNA sequence: TGTGCCAGCAGCTTAATGCTAGTAGCTGAGCAGTTCTTC. Translating gives CASSLMLVAEQFF.

The chain is built from TRBV5-1 and TRBJ2-7; TRBD1 agrees at 7 bases. V was clipped by 5 bases and J by 5 bases; unmatched bases: 10. The CDR3 totals 14 residues. Germline values: CDR1 SGHRS, CDR2 YFSETQ. The CDR3 coding sequence is TGCGCCAGCAGGGGGGCAGGGGGTGACGACGAGCAGTACTTC. Encoded protein: CASRGAGGDDEQYF.

This clone was detected a few times. V usage is TRBV2 and J usage is TRBJ1-5, with D perhaps TRBD1 (5 bases). Germline V gene sequence: CDR1 SNHLY, CDR2 FYNNEI. CDR3 size: 15 residues. V was shortened by 7 bases and J by 0 bases, with 13 bases between the two germline ends. The CDR3 bases are TGTGCCAGCAACGGACGGGACTATAGCAATCAGCCCCAGCATTTT. Its translation is CASNGRDYSNQPQHF.

This clone came up a few times. V gene TRBV4-1 combines with J gene TRBJ2-7; no clear D. Trimming left V 0 bases short and J 3 bases short, with 12 bases between. Germline V gene data show CDR1 as MGHRA and CDR2 as YSYEKL. The CDR3 has 15 amino acids. CDR3 loop: CASSQDSHSDYEQYF. For the CDR3, the DNA is TGCGCCAGCAGCCAAGATTCCCACTCTGACTACGAGCAGTACTTC.

The chain joins TRBV7-2 to TRBJ2-7, with 8 bases aligning to TRBD2. The V gene end was trimmed by 2 bases and the J gene end by 0 bases; junction bases not matched to a gene: 9. CDR1 is SGHTA and CDR2 is FQGNSA in the germline V gene. This CDR3 comprises 17 residues. The CDR3 here is CASSLRGLAPYSYEQYF. The CDR3 DNA reads as TGTGCCAGCAGCTTAAGAGGACTAGCTCCTTACTCCTACGAGCAGTACTTC.

This clone came up a few times. V gene TRBV28 combines with J gene TRBJ1-3; D is unresolved. The CDR3 sequence is 14 residues long. Per the germline V gene, CDR1 is MDHEN and CDR2 is SYDVKM. V lost 5 bases to trimming and J lost 4 bases, with 12 bases between them. CDR3 in amino acids: CASSISAGGNTIYF. In nucleotides, the CDR3 is TGTGCCAGCAGTATATCGGCGGGAGGAAACACCATATATTTT. The full variable domain, in which reference TRBV28 and TRBJ1-3 provide the parts outside the CDR3, is DVKVTQSSRYLVKRTGEKVFLECVQDMDHENMFWYRQDPGLGLRLIYFSYDVKMKEKGDIPEGYSVSREKKERFSLILESASTNQTSMYLCASSISAGGNTIYFGEGSWLTVV.

The CDR3 here is CASSLEGLQPQHF. The CDR3, as DNA: TGTGCCAGCAGCTTAGAGGGGCTTCAGCCCCAGCATTTT. The chain employs TRBV7-2 and TRBJ1-5, with a tentative D call TRBD1 (5 bases). The germline gives CDR1 SGHTA, CDR2 FQGNSA. The CDR3 is 13 amino acids. Trimming left V 1 base short and J 6 bases short, with 7 bases between. Complete variable domain (other parts from reference TRBV7-2 and TRBJ1-5): GAGVSQSPSNKVTEKGKDVELRCDPISGHTALYWYRQSLGQGLEFLIYFQGNSAPDKSGLPSDRFSAERTGGSVSTLTIQRTQQEDSAVYLCASSLEGLQPQHFGDGTRLSIL.

The genes are TRBV10-3 and TRBJ2-1; maybe TRBD1 (7 bases). Germline V CDR1 and CDR2: ENHRY, SYGVKD. V gave up 5 bases and J gave up 10 bases, with 15 bases separating them. The CDR3 sequence is 13 residues long. The CDR3 DNA sequence: TGTGCCATCAGTCGGGGGACAGAGTCCGAGCAGTTCTTC. This sequence encodes CAISRGTESEQFF.

This chain connects TRBV9 to TRBJ2-1; 7 bases agree with TRBD2. The CDR3 length is 14 residues. Germline V lookup: CDR1 SGDLS, CDR2 YYNGEE. V lost 2 bases and J lost 3; bases outside the gene matches: 2. The CDR3 loop is CASSVSGNYNEQFF. The CDR3 DNA reads as TGTGCCAGCAGCGTGAGCGGGAACTACAATGAGCAGTTCTTC. The variable domain in full, completed from reference TRBV9 and TRBJ2-1, reads DSGVTQTPKHLITATGQRVTLRCSPRSGDLSVYWYQQSLDQGLQFLIQYYNGEERAKGNILERFSAQQFPDLHSELNLSSLELGDSALYFCASSVSGNYNEQFFGPGTRLTVL.

This clone was counted between two and nine times. V is TRBV5-1 and J is TRBJ1-1; no reliable D call. This CDR3 contains 14 residues. V was clipped by 2 bases and J by 2 bases, with 10 bases between them. CDR1 and CDR2 (germline): SGHRS, YFSETQ. Here the CDR3 reads CASSFLGGNTEAFF. CDR3 nucleotide sequence: TGCGCCAGCAGCTTCTTAGGAGGTAACACTGAAGCTTTCTTT.

This rearrangement joins TRBV9 to TRBJ2-4; possibly TRBD2 for D (6 bases). Between the trimmed V and J ends, which lost 3 bases and 8 bases, there was a span of 15 bases. The CDR3 is made up of 14 amino acids. CDR1 SGDLS and CDR2 YYNGEE come from the germline V gene. The CDR3 region has the DNA TGTGCCAGCAGCGGACCGGGAGAAAGGGACATTCAGTACTTC. The encoded protein is CASSGPGERDIQYF.

This clone appeared a few times. The chain carries TRBV7-7 and TRBJ2-5; tentative D call: TRBD2 (6 bases). The CDR3 is 14 amino acids. V gave up 5 bases and J gave up 1 base, with 11 bases separating them. Germline V gives CDR1 SSHAT, CDR2 FNYEAQ (reference sequence). The CDR3 coding sequence is TGTGCCAGCAGCCTCGGGACTCCCCAAGAGACCCAGTACTTC. This translates into CASSLGTPQETQYF.

This clone was detected only a few times. Within the sample, other DNA sequences also encode this same CDR3. The V gene is TRBV7-7, the J gene TRBJ2-1; tentatively, D is TRBD1 (6 bases). Germline V gives CDR1 SSHAT, CDR2 FNYEAQ (reference sequence). The CDR3 consists of 14 residues. Trimming removed 5 bases from V and 5 bases from J, with 13 bases in between. CDR3 bases: TGTGCCAGCAGCCTGGGGGCAGGAGACAATGAGCAGTTCTTC. Translation: CASSLGAGDNEQFF.

This clone is a singleton in its sample. The chain uses TRBV30 and TRBJ1-2, with 8 bases aligning to TRBD1. The CDR3 length is 13 residues. The V gene's germline CDR1 is GTSNPN and CDR2 SVGIG (reference sequence). Unmatched junction bases numbered 5, after V lost 4 bases and J lost 4 bases. CDR3 amino acids: CAWTGQVGYGYTF. CDR3 sequence (DNA): TGTGCCTGGACGGGACAGGTCGGCTATGGCTACACCTTC.

The J gene is TRBJ1-1, the V gene TRBV5-4; D call uncertain. Trimming left V 1 base short and J 0 bases short, with 10 bases between. Germline V lookup: CDR1 SGHNT, CDR2 YYREEE (reference sequence). This CDR3 spans 15 amino acids. CDR3 DNA: TGTGCCAGCAGCTTGACCGAACAATTGAACACTGAAGCTTTCTTT. It is translated as CASSLTEQLNTEAFF.

This chain joins TRBV27 and TRBJ1-2; 8 bases are shared with TRBD1. The ends lost 5 bases at V and 8 bases at J; junction bases unmatched: 7. Germline CDR1 MNHEY, CDR2 SMNVEV (reference sequence). The CDR3 is made up of 13 amino acids. The CDR3 region has the DNA TGTGCCAGCAGTCCTACAGGGGGTTACGGCTACACCTTC. It translates to CASSPTGGYGYTF.

This clone was observed a handful of times. The chain couples TRBV6-1 to TRBJ2-1, with 7 bases lining up with TRBD1. The CDR3 spans 13 residues. J was trimmed by 7 bases and V by 3 bases; bases with no gene match: 3. The germline V gene has CDR1 MNHNS and CDR2 SASEGT. The CDR3 DNA follows: TGTGCCAGCAGTGAGACAGGGTGGAATGAGCAGTTCTTC. This gives the protein CASSETGWNEQFF.

J is TRBJ1-1 and V is TRBV5-6, with a weak D call TRBD1 (5 bases). There are 19 residues in the CDR3. With 3 bases removed from V and 4 bases from J, the gap between germline ends came to 28 bases. Germline assignment: CDR1 SGHDT and CDR2 YYEEEE. CDR3 protein: CASSSYLGRFFGGSTEAFF. CDR3 in DNA: TGTGCCAGCAGCTCTTATCTGGGCCGTTTCTTCGGGGGTAGCACTGAAGCTTTCTTT.

This chain links TRBV5-4 with TRBJ2-5; D remains unclear. The germline V gene encodes CDR1 SGHNT and CDR2 YYREEE (reference sequence). The V end was cut by 0 bases, the J end by 1 base, with 4 bases between. CDR3 length equals 13 residues. For the CDR3, the DNA is TGTGCCAGCAGCTTGGCCATCCAAGAGACCCAGTACTTC. This codes for CASSLAIQETQYF. Drawing the rest from reference TRBV5-4 and TRBJ2-5, the complete variable domain is ETGVTQSPTHLIKTRGQQVTLRCSSQSGHNTVSWYQQALGQGPQFIFQYYREEENGRGNFPPRFSGLQFPNYSSELNVNALELDDSALYLCASSLAIQETQYFGPGTRLLVL.

This chain links TRBV27 with TRBJ1-2, with a possible D match to TRBD1 (5 bases). V lost 5 bases, J lost 8 bases, and 12 bases lay in between. CDR1 is MNHEY and CDR2 is SMNVEV in the germline V gene (reference sequence). The CDR3 runs to 12 residues. The CDR3 region is CASSHGGRGYTF. The CDR3 bases are TGTGCCAGCAGTCACGGGGGACGAGGCTACACCTTC.

This chain uses TRBV27 with TRBJ2-7; D ambiguous. Deletions cut 4 bases from V and 4 bases from J, with 11 bases between. The CDR3 consists of 13 residues. CDR1 is MNHEY and CDR2 is SMNVEV in the germline V gene (reference sequence). CDR3 amino acids: CASSSRDLYEQYF. CDR3 coding DNA: TGTGCCAGCAGTTCTCGAGATCTTTACGAGCAGTACTTC.

The chain couples TRBV13 to TRBJ2-3; 10 bases match TRBD2. The germline V gene has CDR1 PRHDT and CDR2 FYEKMQ (reference sequence). The CDR3 consists of 15 residues. The J segment lost 5 bases and the V segment lost 3 bases, leaving 5 bases of the junction unmatched. CDR3 sequence (DNA): TGTGCCAGCAGCTTCCCAGCGGGAGGGGAAGATACGCAGTATTTT. It codes for CASSFPAGGEDTQYF.

This clone showed up just a few times. The rearrangement joins TRBV5-1 to TRBJ2-7; D remains unclear. V lost 3 bases and J lost 0, with 13 bases in between. Germline V gives CDR1 SGHRS, CDR2 YFSETQ. The CDR3 spans 15 residues. Here the CDR3 DNA reads TGCGCCAGCAGCTGGGCTTCCCCGCCCTCCTACGAGCAGTACTTC. Amino acid sequence: CASSWASPPSYEQYF.

The V gene is TRBV30, the J gene TRBJ2-7; TRBD1 matches at 10 bases. CDR3 length equals 13 residues. With 5 bases clipped from V and 4 bases from J, the junction kept 5 bases outside the gene matches. Germline V CDR1 and CDR2: GTSNPN, SVGIG (reference sequence). CDR3 nucleotides: TGTGCCTGGGGGAGGACAGGGGGATACGAGCAGTACTTC. Protein: CAWGRTGGYEQYF.

This clone has more than one count but fewer than ten. The rearrangement links TRBV7-2 to TRBJ2-1, with TRBD2 matching 12 bases. The CDR3 covers 16 residues. CDR1 is SGHTA and CDR2 is FQGNSA in the germline V gene. The trim removed 5 bases at V and 4 bases at J, leaving 6 bases unmatched. The CDR3 spells CASSPRTSGIYNEQFF. The CDR3 nucleotides read TGTGCCAGCAGCCCTAGGACTAGCGGGATATACAATGAGCAGTTCTTC. The variable domain in full, completed from reference TRBV7-2 and TRBJ2-1, reads GAGVSQSPSNKVTEKGKDVELRCDPISGHTALYWYRQSLGQGLEFLIYFQGNSAPDKSGLPSDRFSAERTGGSVSTLTIQRTQQEDSAVYLCASSPRTSGIYNEQFFGPGTRLTVL.

This clone has just a few counts. This chain joins TRBV14 and TRBJ1-2, with D hard to call. Germline values: CDR1 SGHDN, CDR2 FVKESK. Between the trimmed V and J ends, which lost 0 bases and 2 bases, there was a span of 7 bases. The CDR3 covers 14 residues. CDR3: CASSQDRGNYGYTF. CDR3 DNA: TGTGCCAGCAGCCAAGATCGAGGGAACTATGGCTACACCTTC.

This clone has only a few counts. This rearrangement joins TRBV30 to TRBJ2-7; maybe TRBD1 (5 bases). V was trimmed by 1 base and J by 5 bases, leaving 12 bases between them. Germline CDR1 reads GTSNPN; CDR2 reads SVGIG (reference sequence). This CDR3 has 13 residues. The CDR3 DNA follows: TGTGCCTGGAGTGCCCCCCCAGGGAACGAGCAGTACTTC. Encoded protein: CAWSAPPGNEQYF.